The present T cell receptor beta chain was sequenced within a study of T cell repertoires in cytomegalovirus infection. At the level of the study: Matching HLA type, along with CMV infection, was indicated by public TCR beta signatures. Whole-study findings and limits: Cumulative frequency of public TCR beta families picked out carriers of CMV plus the relevant HLA. Ex vivo responses were dominated by HLA-C-restricted CMV-specific TCR beta clonotypes.

With respect to this clonotype: What it binds is not known.

CDR3 length: 15 residues. J lost 3 bases, V lost 0 bases, and 7 bases had no gene match. Per germline, CDR1 SQVTM and CDR2 ANQGSEA. TCRdb used MiXCR to reprocess the reads, holding one entry per CDR3 protein. The sample yields around 330,000 distinct CDR3 sequences, roughly 17% seen once. The rearrangement joins TRBV29-1 to TRBJ1-2, with 7 bases fitting TRBD1. Sequences were obtained from PBMCs. This TCR derives from a human donor in good health (CMV status not recorded). Some clones in this sample may be carry-over from other donors' samples. CDR3 loop: CSVEDYGQDYYGYTF. In DNA, the CDR3 is TGCAGCGTTGAAGATTACGGACAGGACTACTATGGCTACACCTTC.